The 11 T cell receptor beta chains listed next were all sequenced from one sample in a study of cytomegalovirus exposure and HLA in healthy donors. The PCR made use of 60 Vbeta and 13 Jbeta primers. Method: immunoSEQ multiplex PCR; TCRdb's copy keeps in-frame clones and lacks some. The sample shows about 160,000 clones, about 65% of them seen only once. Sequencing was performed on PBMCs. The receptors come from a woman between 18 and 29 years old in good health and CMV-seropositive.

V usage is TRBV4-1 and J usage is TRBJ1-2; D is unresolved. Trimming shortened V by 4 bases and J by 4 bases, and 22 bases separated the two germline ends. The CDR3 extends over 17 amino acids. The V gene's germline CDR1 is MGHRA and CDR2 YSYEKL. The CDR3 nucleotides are TGCGCCAGCAGCCCTTCGAAGAGGGCGACTAGGTTCTATGGCTACACCTTC. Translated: CASSPSKRATRFYGYTF.

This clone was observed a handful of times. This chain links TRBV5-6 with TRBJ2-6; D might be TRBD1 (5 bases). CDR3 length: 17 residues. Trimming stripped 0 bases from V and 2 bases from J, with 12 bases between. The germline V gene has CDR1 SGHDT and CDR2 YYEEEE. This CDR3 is CASSLAVLGAGANVLTF. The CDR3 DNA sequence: TGTGCCAGCAGCTTGGCCGTATTAGGGGCTGGGGCCAACGTCCTGACTTTC.

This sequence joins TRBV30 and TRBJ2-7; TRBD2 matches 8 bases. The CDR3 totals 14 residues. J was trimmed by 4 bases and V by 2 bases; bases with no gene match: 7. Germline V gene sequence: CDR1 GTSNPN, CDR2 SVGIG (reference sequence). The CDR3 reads CAWSYQRGLYEQYF. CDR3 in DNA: TGTGCCTGGAGTTACCAGCGGGGGCTGTACGAGCAGTACTTC.

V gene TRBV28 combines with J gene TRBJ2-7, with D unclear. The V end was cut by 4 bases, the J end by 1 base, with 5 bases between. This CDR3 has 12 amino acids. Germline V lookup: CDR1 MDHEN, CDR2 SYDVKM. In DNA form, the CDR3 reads TGTGCCAGCAGTTCAGTGTCCTACGAGCAGTACTTC. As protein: CASSSVSYEQYF.

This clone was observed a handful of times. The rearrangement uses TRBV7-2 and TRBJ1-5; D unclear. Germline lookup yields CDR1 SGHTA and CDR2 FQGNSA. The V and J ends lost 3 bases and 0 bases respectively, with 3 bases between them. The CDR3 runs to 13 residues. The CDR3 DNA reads TGTGCCAGCAGCTTCAATAGCAATCAGCCCCAGCATTTT. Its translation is CASSFNSNQPQHF.

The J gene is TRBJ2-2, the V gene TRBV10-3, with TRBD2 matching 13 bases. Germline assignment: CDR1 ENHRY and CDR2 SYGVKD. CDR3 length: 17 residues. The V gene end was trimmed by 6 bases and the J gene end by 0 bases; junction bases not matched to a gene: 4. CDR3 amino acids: CAIRQTSGRTNTGELFF. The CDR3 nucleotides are TGTGCCATCAGACAGACTAGCGGGAGGACGAACACCGGGGAGCTGTTTTTT.

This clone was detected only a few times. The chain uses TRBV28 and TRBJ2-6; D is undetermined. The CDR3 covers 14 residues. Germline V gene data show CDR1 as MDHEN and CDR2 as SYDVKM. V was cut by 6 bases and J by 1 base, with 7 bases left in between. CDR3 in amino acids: CASRPRSGANVLTF. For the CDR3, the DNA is TGTGCCAGCAGACCGCGATCTGGGGCCAACGTCCTGACTTTC.

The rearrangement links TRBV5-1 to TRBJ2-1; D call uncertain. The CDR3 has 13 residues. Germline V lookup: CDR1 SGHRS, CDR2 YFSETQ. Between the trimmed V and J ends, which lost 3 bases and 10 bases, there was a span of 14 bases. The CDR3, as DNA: TGCGCCAGCAGCTACCCCGCCGGAGCCGAGCAGTTCTTC. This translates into CASSYPAGAEQFF.

The CDR3, as DNA: TGTGCCAGCAGCTCCCCGGGACTAGCCGCCGCCTACGAGCAGTACTTC. It is translated as CASSSPGLAAAYEQYF. The chain is built from TRBV7-9 and TRBJ2-7, with 9 bases matching TRBD2. The germline V gene has CDR1 SEHNR and CDR2 FQNEAQ (reference sequence). V trimming: 4 bases; J trimming: 2 bases; junction bases outside the gene matches: 9. The CDR3 is made up of 16 amino acids.

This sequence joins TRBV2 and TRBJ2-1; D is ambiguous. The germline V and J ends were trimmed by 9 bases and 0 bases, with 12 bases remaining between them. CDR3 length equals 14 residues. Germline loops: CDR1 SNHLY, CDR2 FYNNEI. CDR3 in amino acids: CASISVSSYNEQFF. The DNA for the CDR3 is TGTGCCAGTATTAGTGTGAGCTCCTACAATGAGCAGTTCTTC.

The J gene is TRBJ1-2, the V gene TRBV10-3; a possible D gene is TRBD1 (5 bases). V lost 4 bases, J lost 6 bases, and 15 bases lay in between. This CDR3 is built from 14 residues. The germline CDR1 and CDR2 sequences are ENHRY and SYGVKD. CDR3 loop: CAISARAERDGYTF. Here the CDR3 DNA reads TGTGCCATCAGTGCCAGGGCGGAACGAGATGGCTACACCTTC.